This paragraph reports one TCR beta chain. Its specificity is unknown. The data are from a study of cytomegalovirus exposure and HLA in healthy donors. Sampled while nominally healthy, donors likely had unrecorded immune exposures. Amplification used 60 Vbeta primers and 13 Jbeta primers. In the authors' methods: Unique TCR beta chains numbered 80 million to 95 million in a later analysis, with roughly 10 million shared. The assay was immunoSEQ multiplex PCR, and TCRdb's table has in-frame clones only and misses some. The V and J calls and the clone size are those of that table, but D and trimming were determined from the DNA. The data show around 92,000 clones, approximately 74% seen once. Study-wide results and limits: Later analysis reportedly placed an Asian-associated ancestry cluster below the roughly 640-donor mean in N-insertions. Most TCR beta V segments were productive about 87% or about 30% of the time in an earlier analysis.

The CDR3 spans 17 residues. V gave up 0 bases and J gave up 3 bases; unmatched junction bases: 2. CDR1 and CDR2 from the germline V gene are SGHTA and FQGTGA. Sample: PBMCs. The V and J genes are TRBV7-3 and TRBJ2-3; 14 bases map to TRBD2. The TCR sequence derives from a female donor in good health and CMV-seropositive. The CDR3 nucleotides read TGTGCCAGCAGCTTAACTGGACTAGCGGGAGGAACAGATACGCAGTATTTT. It is translated as CASSLTGLAGGTDTQYF.